These T cell receptor beta chains were read from a single sample in a study of siplizumab effects on memory and regulatory T cells. No antigens are known for them. Method: immunoSEQ multiplex PCR; TCRdb's copy keeps in-frame clones and lacks some. Among 15,000 to 20,000 clones listed, 44% were seen once. Specimen: CFSE-low (dividing) CD4+ T cells sorted from an allogeneic mixed lymphocyte reaction. These receptors originate from a human donor in good health; the cells came from an allogeneic mixed lymphocyte reaction. Some clones in this sample may be carry-over from other donors' samples. Both conserved end residues are part of each CDR3.

v_gene: TRBV7-6; j_gene: TRBJ2-4; CDR3aa: CASSLAYGGTPKNIQYF
v_gene: TRBV18; j_gene: TRBJ2-5; CDR3aa: CASSPPVETQYF
v_gene: TRBV19; j_gene: TRBJ2-3; CDR3aa: CASSNYLAGAELGQYF
v_gene: TRBV13; j_gene: TRBJ2-3; CDR3aa: CASSSSDSTDTQYF
v_gene: TRBV7-3; j_gene: TRBJ2-1; CDR3aa: CASSLTGTSGSNEQFF
v_gene: TRBV10-3; j_gene: TRBJ2-1; CDR3aa: CAISVRLENEQFF
v_gene: TRBV7-9; j_gene: TRBJ2-1; CDR3aa: CASNLLSGSYNEQFF
v_gene: TRBV5-1; j_gene: TRBJ2-2; CDR3aa: CASKLYPGGAGTGELFF
v_gene: TRBV18; j_gene: TRBJ2-7; CDR3aa: CASSPVLSDEQYF
v_gene: TRBV29-1; j_gene: TRBJ1-1; CDR3aa: CSGSQGWANTEAFF
v_gene: TRBV18; j_gene: TRBJ1-3; CDR3aa: CASSPPVVSGSTIYF
v_gene: TRBV4-1; j_gene: TRBJ2-3; CDR3aa: CASSPASGDTQYF
v_gene: TRBV2; j_gene: TRBJ2-4; CDR3aa: CASSGQGVAKNIQYF
v_gene: TRBV19; j_gene: TRBJ1-2; CDR3aa: CASSIQQGYNPYGYTF
v_gene: TRBV6-5; j_gene: TRBJ1-2; CDR3aa: CASSFSQTSLGYTF
v_gene: TRBV10-3; j_gene: TRBJ2-1; CDR3aa: CAIRTRLAVDNEQFF
v_gene: TRBV18; j_gene: TRBJ1-1; CDR3aa: CASSPLERARNTEAFF
v_gene: TRBV18; j_gene: TRBJ1-4; CDR3aa: CASSPIQGVEKLFF
v_gene: TRBV15; j_gene: TRBJ2-1; CDR3aa: CATSRDLEGVSYNEQFF
v_gene: TRBV7-9; j_gene: TRBJ2-5; CDR3aa: CASSPFSGTTYQETQYF
v_gene: TRBV29-1; j_gene: TRBJ2-7; CDR3aa: CSAGTLYEQYF
v_gene: TRBV27; j_gene: TRBJ2-3; CDR3aa: CASALASGRSTDTQYF
v_gene: TRBV2; j_gene: TRBJ2-7; CDR3aa: CASSGRQIYEQYF
v_gene: TRBV4-2; j_gene: TRBJ2-3; CDR3aa: CASSHTAGGPTDTQYF
v_gene: TRBV2; j_gene: TRBJ1-2; CDR3aa: CASTRELTNYGYTF
v_gene: TRBV7-2; j_gene: TRBJ2-2; CDR3aa: CASKEGAGELFF
v_gene: TRBV6-6; j_gene: TRBJ1-2; CDR3aa: CASSTWQGDYGYTF
v_gene: TRBV19; j_gene: TRBJ1-1; CDR3aa: CASSILTMNTEAFF
v_gene: TRBV29-1; j_gene: TRBJ1-1; CDR3aa: CSVEPVVRGGTEAFF
v_gene: TRBV6-5; j_gene: TRBJ1-5; CDR3aa: CASSRVPSQPQHF
v_gene: TRBV7-2; j_gene: TRBJ1-3; CDR3aa: CASSFQGDSGNTIYF
v_gene: TRBV5-1; j_gene: TRBJ2-5; CDR3aa: CASSLDQGPWETQYF
v_gene: TRBV9; j_gene: TRBJ1-3; CDR3aa: CASSVGSSGNTIYF
v_gene: TRBV6-6; j_gene: TRBJ1-2; CDR3aa: CASRASGSYYGYTF
v_gene: TRBV5-1; j_gene: TRBJ1-5; CDR3aa: CASSLDEAGSNQPQHF
v_gene: TRBV12-5; j_gene: TRBJ2-2; CDR3aa: CASGPSTQGAGGELFF
v_gene: TRBV6-5; j_gene: TRBJ1-1; CDR3aa: CASSYSGWTEAFF
v_gene: TRBV5-1; j_gene: TRBJ2-3; CDR3aa: CASSLQGTDTQYF
v_gene: TRBV25-1; j_gene: TRBJ2-7; CDR3aa: CASSRGGTYEQYF
v_gene: TRBV18; j_gene: TRBJ2-6; CDR3aa: CASSPGGPSGANVLTF
v_gene: TRBV6-5; j_gene: TRBJ1-2; CDR3aa: CARTPPGGTPYGYTF
v_gene: TRBV19; j_gene: TRBJ1-2; CDR3aa: CASSIAPQGWYGYTF